The subject of this entry is one TCR beta chain. Its antigen is unknown. No quality values exist for individual bases; no much larger clone is one base distant. The receptor library was made with the immunoSEQ multiplex PCR assay. For the multiplex PCR, a mixture combining 60 forward primers for TCR Vbeta segments and 13 reverse primers for TCR Jbeta segments was used. Amplification of the CDR3 region of rearranged TCR beta genes was performed with a multiplex PCR assay on genomic DNA. The amplified TCR beta libraries were sequenced on the Illumina HiSeq System as 87-base-pair reads. The published analysis was carried out like this. In a later analysis, roughly 80 million unique TCR beta chains were counted across the 500 to 850 repertoires, and roughly 11 million of these chains were shared by at least two donors. To remove PCR and sequencing errors, raw reads were error-corrected and collapsed into unique sequences using a nearest-neighbor algorithm that merged closely related sequences. V, D and J gene segments were assigned by aligning CDR3 sequences to IMGT reference sequences. For a sequence to be retained, at least a six-nucleotide match to both a V gene segment and a J gene segment was required. A rearrangement was called productive if the CDR3 had no stop codons and remained in frame with V and J, and every other rearrangement was called non-productive. CDR3 was defined according to IMGT convention as the region running from the second conserved V-encoded cysteine to the conserved J-encoded phenylalanine. The earlier analysis of some 550 of the donors excluded any sequence lacking an unambiguous match to a single V gene segment. An earlier analysis of 587 of the donors called V segments functional above 56.7% productive rearrangements and segregating when the between-donor standard deviation exceeded 5%. A statistical classification framework was built to diagnose cytomegalovirus status from the catalog of TCR beta chain sequences. V and J gene assignment, in a later analysis, came from comparing TCR nucleotide sequences with IMGT/GENE-DB human TR gene sequences. The TCRdist pipeline was used in a later analysis to assign CDR3 sequences and most-parsimonious VDJ recombination scenarios. In a later analysis, each TCR beta chain was defined by its CDR3 amino acid sequence together with its V-gene family, and reads lacking a unique V-gene family were excluded. To address suspected cross-contamination and a sequencing artifact, a later analysis removed 592 highly shared, low-generation-probability nucleotide sequences. A later analysis calculated a clonal expansion index for each public chain from normalized within-repertoire ranks of inferred template counts. A later analysis computed generation probabilities with a VDJ recombination model fitted to out-of-frame rearrangements, and checked the results against IGoR. A later analysis scored TCR-TCR, TCR-HLA and TCR-CMV co-occurrence with hypergeometric tests, applying a repertoire-size bias correction to TCR pairs. To estimate false discovery rates, a later analysis permuted the HLA or CMV assignments 20 times. In a later analysis, co-occurring TCRs were grouped with DBSCAN, and TCRdist sequence similarity was added when clustering was performed within HLA-allele-positive subsets. Repertoires with fewer than 30,000 or more than 120,000 public chains were left out of co-occurrence clustering, as were a handful of repertoires with anomalous nucleotide sharing. The table was pulled from immuneACCESS by TCRdb, which kept in-frame rearrangements only. Such tables lose some clones; where checked, under half of the loss comes from unresolved V genes, and the rest has no known cause. That table gives V, J and clone size, and the DNA gave D and trimming. Recorded for this sample are 73,000 or so clones; around 81% of them occurred a single time. The top ten clonotypes cover under 6.5% of the sample.

The cohort comprised more than 550 healthy bone marrow donors. At the time of sampling, all cohort members were nominally healthy, though unrecorded immune exposures were likely present. The donor was CMV seronegative and was included in the group of over 300 seronegative cohort members. A peripheral blood sample was provided by each donor, and peripheral blood mononuclear cells were used for TCR beta sequencing. The Qiagen DNeasy Blood Extraction Kit was used to extract genomic DNA from the blood cell samples. The data are from a study of cytomegalovirus exposure and HLA in healthy donors (dated by TCRdb to 2017 to 2019). For the study in its entirety: According to an earlier analysis of 550 to 700 of the donors, roughly 180 million T cells yielded some 110 million unique TCR beta sequences and approximately 300 Gb of sequence data. Genome-wide SNP genotypes for about 60% of the 666 donors were used in a later genetic analysis, which treated that subset as a discovery cohort. Using immunosequencing, the study profiled T cell repertoires from about 620 subjects and related those repertoires to cytomegalovirus serostatus. A later analysis re-examined previously published TCR beta repertoires from more than 550 donors and added high-resolution HLA genotyping to investigate patterns of TCR occurrence. Roughly 300 gigabases of sequencing data and approximately 84 million unique TCR sequences were included in an early release covering about 700 HLA-typed donors. Every repertoire in the discovery cohort had been generated on one and the same sequencing platform. In the later analysis, no new phenotypic data were used to find candidate immune exposures; instead, reliance was placed on TCR beta sequences and their occurrence across donors. Of the approximately 400 genotyped donors, 70% to 90% were placed in the genetic ancestry cluster associated with self-reported Caucasian donors. HLA typing covered class I and class II loci at four-digit resolution. The study aimed to test whether signatures of past pathogen exposure could be identified by cataloging public T cell receptors. The number of donors typed differed by locus, with roughly 620-640 for A, B, C, DRB1 and DQB1, around 500 for DQA1, over 600 for DPA1, and approximately 470 for DPB1. Donor age, sex, ethnicity and CMV serostatus were collected together with the repertoire data. Among around 400 genotyped donors of the cohort, an average of about 240,000 unique TCR beta nucleotide sequences was sequenced per donor, of which roughly 17% were non-productive. Roughly 5 DR-DQ haplotypes were handled as single units for association and clustering because linkage in the cohort was strong. High-throughput TCR immunosequencing, statistical association of individual TCRs with disease status, and machine learning were combined to predict cytomegalovirus infection status. To decide whether each TCR beta V gene segment behaved as functional or pseudogenic, an earlier analysis of 587 of the donors relied on high-throughput TCR beta sequencing. Besides the first cohort of approximately 710 subjects, a separate validation cohort made up of 120 different subjects was used.

V lost 8 bases and J lost 0 bases; the stretch between them is 18 bases long. The CDR3 starts with the cysteine, ends with the phenylalanine, and has 15 residues. This entry keeps only the CDR3 DNA: 45 bases, framed from base 1. The germline V gene (reference sequence) gives CDR1 as SGHNT and CDR2 as YYREEE. General study outcomes and caveats: Compared with equally common non-associated chains, HLA-associated TCR beta chains in a later analysis were more clonally expanded and had lower generation probabilities. Most TCR sequences were observed very rarely across donors, whereas some public TCRs were present in many individuals. The authors suggested that the approach could potentially be generalized to other disease states and immunological phenotypes. According to a later analysis, most CMV-associated TCR beta chains appeared to be HLA-restricted, and the HLA associations seemed to be driven largely by CMV exposure. Several of the top co-occurrence clusters appeared to be linked to parvovirus B19, influenza, CMV and Epstein-Barr virus, according to a later analysis. A further reported finding was that TCR beta sequences accurately predicted the HLA-A and HLA-B alleles for most subjects in the first cohort. A cluster of highly shared sequence variants was judged likely to be a technical artifact of the sequencing pipeline. The 87-base-pair reads could not distinguish some IMGT-functional V segments, including TRBV6-2 and TRBV6-3, so those segments were excluded. Because counts were too low, 15 to 20 rarely observed V segments, including chromosome 9 orphons, were left out of the earlier analysis of 587 of the donors. Roughly uniform sequencing depth across donors was assumed in presence/absence analyses, although this assumption may not hold. The cohort was sequenced for TCR beta chains only, and without alpha or paired-chain data the features that could be detected were limited. A total of 164 TCR beta chains were listed by the study as associated with cytomegalovirus. Compared with the approximately 710-donor mean, donors in an Asian-associated ancestry cluster had fewer N-insertions in productive TCRs, according to a later genetic analysis. For the cohort, immune exposure information was limited to CMV serostatus. Because HLA typing was missing for some donors at each locus, association tests included only the typed subset. In vitro tests confirmed that a few of the cytomegalovirus-associated TCR beta chains recognize cytomegalovirus antigens. An earlier analysis of approximately 600 of the donors showed that most TCR beta V segments appeared in productive rearrangements either about 90% or about 30% of the time, which broadly matched IMGT annotations. In both the original and validation cohorts, the classifier was reported to diagnose cytomegalovirus status with high specificity and sensitivity. An association between a missense DCLRE1C variant and V-gene and J-gene trimming of TCR beta chains was found in a later genetic analysis and replicated in an independent cohort. Correlated functional status among segregating V segments might be attributable to linkage disequilibrium, but an unknown experimental factor could not be ruled out. In a later analysis, TCR association rates were found to vary across HLA loci, with the most associated TCRs seen for DRB1 alleles and the fewest for HLA-C alleles. A later analysis associated 15,000 to 20,000 TCR beta sequences with specific HLA alleles at a false discovery rate of 0.05. When HLA alleles, especially DR and DQ, strongly co-occurred, TCR associations were difficult to assign to individual alleles.

The sequence derives from a man aged 50 to 60 in good health and CMV-seronegative. Sequencing used PBMCs. The chain employs TRBV5-4 and TRBJ2-7; the best D guess is TRBD2, with 5 bases matching. The sequenced DNA: TGTGCCAGTCTCGAGGGCCCGGGATTCTCCTACGAGCAGTACTTC. Its translation reads: CASLEGPGFSYEQYF.